This is a list of T cell receptor beta chains from one sample in a study of blood T cell repertoires in COVID-19. The assay was immunoSEQ multiplex PCR, and TCRdb's table has in-frame clones only and misses some. The data contain 110,000 or so clones, 85% to 90% of them singletons. Material: peripheral blood. Source of these receptors: a man between 70 and 80 years old who had recovered from COVID-19. Each CDR3 is given with its conserved first and last residue. A D gene is named only where the DNA matches it firmly. Clone size is shown for a subset of rows, as once, few, many or a class of expanded clone.

>.|TRBD2|TRBV9|TRBJ2-5
CASSVPGLAGGETQYF
TGTGCCAGCAGCGTACCGGGACTAGCGGGGGGGGAGACCCAGTACTTC
>.|.|TRBV5-4|TRBJ2-6
CASSLARVANVLTF
TGTGCCAGCAGCTTGGCCAGGGTAGCCAACGTCCTGACTTTC
>.|.|TRBV6-6|TRBJ2-1
CASSYSPSIYNEQFF
TGTGCCAGCAGTTACTCCCCTAGTATATACAATGAGCAGTTCTTC
>.|.|TRBV5-1|TRBJ1-4
CASSLGATEEKLFF
TGCGCCAGCAGCTTAGGCGCAACAGAAGAAAAACTGTTTTTT
>.|.|TRBV4-1|TRBJ1-1
CASSQEGSMNTEAFF
TGCGCCAGCAGCCAAGAGGGCAGCATGAACACTGAAGCTTTCTTT
>.|TRBD1|TRBV7-2|TRBJ1-1
CASSPSGTAGEAFF
TGTGCCAGCAGCCCATCTGGGACAGCCGGGGAAGCTTTCTTT
>once|TRBD1|TRBV19|TRBJ2-6
CASSPTGSGANVLTF
TGTGCCAGTAGTCCGACAGGGTCTGGGGCCAACGTCCTGACTTTC
>.|.|TRBV6-5|TRBJ2-3
CASRQVAYTDTQYF
TGTGCCAGCCGGCAGGTAGCGTATACTGATACGCAGTATTTT
>.|.|TRBV10-1|TRBJ1-4
CASSLGQNSGKLFF
TGCGCCAGCAGCCTCGGACAGAACTCCGGAAAACTGTTTTTT
>.|TRBD1|TRBV28|TRBJ2-1
CASSGDRALGNEQFF
TGTGCCAGCAGTGGGGACAGGGCTCTGGGCAATGAGCAGTTCTTC
>.|TRBD1|TRBV30|TRBJ1-2
CAWSRGRVYGYTF
TGTGCCTGGAGCAGGGGGCGCGTCTATGGCTACACCTTC
>.|.|TRBV6-4|TRBJ1-2
CASSDRGGYGYTF
TGTGCCAGCAGTGACAGGGGAGGGTATGGCTACACCTTC
>.|.|TRBV5-1|TRBJ2-5
CASSLGTAQETQYF
TGCGCCAGCAGCTTGGGGACAGCACAAGAGACCCAGTACTTC
>.|.|TRBV4-2|TRBJ2-2
CASSQVITGRTGELFF
TGTGCCAGCAGCCAAGTAATTACAGGGCGCACCGGGGAGCTGTTTTTT
>.|.|TRBV11-2|TRBJ2-1
CASSYSGYNEQFF
TGTGCCAGCAGCTATAGCGGATACAATGAGCAGTTCTTC
>.|TRBD1|TRBV5-1|TRBJ2-3
CASRKEAGGADTQYF
TGCGCCAGCAGAAAGGAAGCAGGGGGCGCGGATACGCAGTATTTT
>.|.|TRBV18|TRBJ1-3
CASSHLGDGNTIYF
TGTGCCAGCTCACACCTAGGGGATGGAAACACCATATATTTT
>.|TRBD1|TRBV28|TRBJ2-5
CASRSGQGAMETQYF
TGTGCCAGCAGGAGCGGGCAGGGGGCTATGGAGACCCAGTACTTC
>.|.|TRBV11-2|TRBJ1-1
CASSLGEAVAFF
TGTGCCAGCAGTCTGGGGGAGGCGGTTGCTTTCTTT
>.|TRBD1|TRBV29-1|TRBJ1-2
CSVDYSGQGYGYTF
TGCAGCGTTGATTATTCGGGACAGGGCTATGGCTACACCTTC
>few|TRBD2|TRBV5-1|TRBJ2-3
CASSFGPSGPTDTQYF
TGCGCCAGCAGCTTCGGGCCTAGCGGACCCACAGATACGCAGTATTTT
>once|.|TRBV5-4|TRBJ1-2
CASSRGGDSFYGYTF
TGTGCCAGCAGCCGGGGGGGGGACTCATTCTATGGCTACACCTTC
>few|.|TRBV7-9|TRBJ2-7
CATGAVKEAYEQYF
TGTGCCACAGGAGCGGTTAAAGAAGCCTACGAGCAGTACTTC
>.|.|TRBV5-4|TRBJ2-7
CASSLGVFGEQYF
TGTGCCAGCAGCTTAGGGGTTTTCGGCGAGCAGTACTTC
>.|.|TRBV27|TRBJ1-2
CASSLLAGAGYTF
TGTGCCAGCAGTTTATTAGCGGGAGCTGGCTACACCTTC
>.|TRBD2|TRBV7-2|TRBJ2-7
CASTLNFGLAVYEQYF
TGTGCCAGCACCCTCAATTTTGGACTAGCGGTCTACGAGCAGTACTTC
>.|TRBD2|TRBV18|TRBJ2-7
CASSAGLAKLGEQYF
TGTGCCAGCTCAGCGGGACTAGCGAAACTGGGGGAGCAGTACTTC
>.|TRBD1|TRBV7-9|TRBJ2-3
CASSPQQGFSQYF
TGTGCCAGCAGCCCCCAACAGGGGTTTTCGCAGTATTTT
>.|.|TRBV6-6|TRBJ1-3
CASKFSSGNTIYF
TGTGCCAGCAAGTTCAGCTCTGGAAACACCATATATTTT
>.|TRBD2|TRBV15|TRBJ2-7
CATSRDQAGGYYEQYF
TGTGCCACCAGCAGAGATCAGGCGGGGGGCTACTACGAGCAGTACTTC
>.|.|TRBV3-1/TRBV3-2|TRBJ1-1
CASSDRFRRTEAFF
TGTGCCAGCAGTGACAGGTTCAGAAGGACTGAAGCTTTCTTT
>.|TRBD1|TRBV23-1|TRBJ2-7
CASSQILLEQGSSSYEQYF
TGCGCCAGCAGTCAAATCTTGCTTGAACAGGGGTCCAGCTCCTACGAGCAGTACTTC
>.|TRBD1|TRBV5-1|TRBJ1-2
CASSLDPGGAGGYTF
TGCGCCAGCAGCTTGGACCCAGGGGGCGCGGGCGGCTACACCTTC
>.|.|TRBV18|TRBJ2-1
CASSPRQTDEQFF
TGTGCCAGCTCACCCAGACAGACGGATGAGCAGTTCTTC
>.|.|TRBV5-4|TRBJ1-2
CASSLAGVYGYTF
TGTGCCAGCAGCTTGGCGGGGGTCTATGGCTACACCTTC
>.|TRBD2|TRBV9|TRBJ2-3
CASSVRGGLDTQYF
TGTGCCAGCAGCGTAAGGGGAGGGTTGGATACGCAGTATTTT
>.|.|TRBV7-9|TRBJ2-3
CASSRDTDTQYF
TGTGCCAGCAGCCGAGATACAGATACGCAGTATTTT
>once|.|TRBV2|TRBJ1-4
CASRWGDGVEKLFF
TGTGCCAGCAGATGGGGGGACGGGGTTGAAAAACTGTTTTTT
>.|TRBD1|TRBV7-8|TRBJ1-5
CASSVGTGYQPQHF
TGTGCCAGCAGCGTCGGGACAGGTTATCAGCCCCAGCATTTT
>.|.|TRBV7-3|TRBJ1-2
CASSLSGSNPGYTF
TGTGCCAGCAGCTTATCGGGGTCGAACCCTGGCTACACCTTC
>medium-sized|.|TRBV5-8|TRBJ2-7
CASSLRQSLSYEQYF
TGTGCCAGCAGCTTGAGACAGTCCCTTTCCTACGAGCAGTACTTC
>.|TRBD1|TRBV6-8|TRBJ2-7
CASSSGTGNEQYF
TGTGCCAGCAGCTCCGGGACAGGGAACGAGCAGTACTTC
>.|TRBD1|TRBV28|TRBJ1-5
CASSLMDSGTGNQHF
TGTGCCAGCAGTTTAATGGACTCTGGGACAGGGAACCAGCATTTT
>.|.|TRBV5-1|TRBJ2-1
CASTILALNNEQFF
TGCGCCAGCACCATACTAGCCCTCAACAATGAGCAGTTCTTC
>.|TRBD2|TRBV5-1|TRBJ2-5
CASSVRTSGSGETQYF
TGCGCCAGCAGCGTTAGGACTAGCGGGAGCGGAGAGACCCAGTACTTC
>.|TRBD2|TRBV5-4|TRBJ2-5
CASSSRTSGGETQYF
TGTGCCAGCAGCTCCCGGACTAGCGGGGGCGAGACCCAGTACTTC
>.|.|TRBV28|TRBJ2-7
CASSFHGRTYEQYF
TGTGCCAGCAGTTTTCACGGCAGGACCTACGAGCAGTACTTC
>.|TRBD2|TRBV29-1|TRBJ2-3
CSVEGGLAGVAADTQYF
TGCAGCGTGGAAGGAGGACTAGCGGGAGTCGCCGCAGATACGCAGTATTTT
>.|TRBD2|TRBV2|TRBJ2-1
CASGRGGLAGGQYNEQFF
TGTGCCAGCGGCCGCGGGGGACTAGCGGGCGGCCAATACAATGAGCAGTTCTTC
>.|TRBD1|TRBV25-1|TRBJ2-7
CASSDPTGSYEQYF
TGTGCCAGCAGTGACCCGACAGGGTCCTACGAGCAGTACTTC
>.|TRBD1|TRBV4-1|TRBJ2-1
CASSQEGNRGYNEQFF
TGCGCCAGCAGCCAAGAGGGGAACAGGGGGTACAATGAGCAGTTCTTC
>.|TRBD1|TRBV6-8|TRBJ2-6
CASILSTGVGANVLTF
TGTGCCAGCATACTATCCACAGGGGTCGGGGCCAACGTCCTGACTTTC
>.|TRBD1|TRBV4-1|TRBJ1-1
CASRDSMNTEAFF
TGCGCCAGCCGGGACAGCATGAACACTGAAGCTTTCTTT
>.|.|TRBV5-1|TRBJ1-1
CASSYTGSLNTEAFF
TGCGCCAGCAGTTATACAGGGAGCCTGAACACTGAAGCTTTCTTT